This T cell receptor (beta chain) appears in the sequencing data of a study of OX40 agonist ivuxolimab in advanced cancers. Background on the study: Patient treatment consisted of intravenous ivuxolimab administration every 2 weeks at 0.01 to 10 mg/kg. Cohort: 82.7% men, mean age roughly 60, aged about 23 to 80.

Produced via immunoSEQ multiplex PCR; TCRdb's table is partial and in-frame only. This table holds 100,000 to 150,000 clones, under 95% found once. Concerning this clone itself: The junction shows a germline mismatch at one end, possibly a read error.

CDR1 MNHNY and CDR2 SVGAGI come from the germline V gene (reference sequence). CDR3 length equals 14 residues. The source of this sequence is an adult with an advanced solid tumor such as melanoma, head and neck, liver or kidney cancer. This sample comprised CD4+ or CD8+ T cells sorted from blood, obtained in a trial of the OX40 agonist ivuxolimab. The genes are TRBV6-6 and TRBJ1-1, with D perhaps matching TRBD1 (6 bases). The CDR3 loop reads CASNYRVGDTEAFF. The DNA for the CDR3 is TGTGCCAGCAATTACAGGGTGGGGGACACTGAAGCTTTCTTT.